Listed below are T cell receptor beta chains from one sample, sequenced in a study of regulatory T cells in long-lasting Graves disease. TCRdb processed the multiplex PCR reads anew with MiXCR; each CDR3 protein has one entry. The sample carries 350,000 to 500,000 distinct CDR3 sequences, over 20% recorded once. Sequencing was performed on peripheral blood mononuclear cells (PBMCs), taken when the disease was refractory, from a patient treated with antithyroid drugs. The source is a female donor with Graves disease. CDR3s include the opening cysteine and the closing phenylalanine or tryptophan. D genes are given only for firm matches. Size is omitted from some rows. Given values are once, few, many or a class for expanded clones.

TRBV7-9,few,NA,TRBJ1-1,CASSLRQMNTEAFF,TGTGCCAGCAGCTTACGACAGATGAACACTGAAGCTTTCTTT
TRBV20-1,many,TRBD1,TRBJ1-5,CSAGQGTGNQPQHF,TGCAGTGCTGGACAGGGGACCGGCAATCAGCCCCAGCATTTT
TRBV28,many,NA,TRBJ1-2,CASSSPGGYTF,TGCGCCAGCAGCTCACCTGGTGGCTACACCTTC
TRBV20-1,few,NA,TRBJ2-5,CSALSTETQYF,TGCAGTGCCCTATCCACGGAGACCCAGTACTTC
TRBV28,NA,NA,TRBJ2-5,CASGAGPETQYF,TGTGCCAGCGGGGCGGGTCCGGAGACCCAGTACTTC
TRBV25-1,few,NA,TRBJ1-6,CASSDSGPNSPLHF,TGTGCCAGCAGTGACTCGGGGCCTAATTCACCCCTCCACTTT
TRBV12-3/TRBV12-4,many,NA,TRBJ1-2,CASSGNRDRPAYGYTF,TGTGCCAGCAGTGGGAACCGGGACCGGCCGGCCTATGGCTACACCTTC
TRBV28,many,TRBD1,TRBJ2-6,CASSQGAGANVLTF,TGTGCCAGCAGTCAGGGGGCTGGGGCCAACGTCCTGACTTTC
TRBV7-9,NA,NA,TRBJ2-1,CASNLGESHSYNEQFF,TGTGCCAGCAATTTAGGCGAGTCTCACTCCTACAATGAGCAGTTCTTC
TRBV28,many,NA,TRBJ1-5,CASSDPGLPGTNQPQHF,TGTGCCAGCAGTGACCCGGGTTTGCCCGGGACTAATCAGCCCCAGCATTTT
TRBV20-1,many,NA,TRBJ2-5,CSARGQHQETQYF,TGCAGTGCTAGGGGGCAGCACCAAGAGACCCAGTACTTC
TRBV5-1,NA,TRBD1,TRBJ2-7,CASSPTGAIYEQYF,TGCGCCAGCAGCCCGACAGGGGCCATCTACGAGCAGTACTTC
TRBV7-3,NA,NA,TRBJ2-1,CASSLVVGLDNEQFF,TGTGCCAGCAGCTTAGTGGTTGGGTTGGACAATGAGCAGTTCTTC
TRBV6-5,many,NA,TRBJ1-5,CASSYKYSNSNQPQHF,TGTGCCAGCAGTTACAAGTACAGCAATAGCAATCAGCCCCAGCATTTT
TRBV5-1,few,NA,TRBJ1-1,CASSLAERGSNTEAFF,TGCGCCAGCAGCTTGGCCGAGAGGGGGAGTAACACTGAAGCTTTCTTT
TRBV6-1,few,NA,TRBJ1-3,CASPSGNTIYF,TGTGCCTCTCCCTCTGGAAACACCATATATTTT
TRBV24-1,NA,TRBD1,TRBJ2-1,CATSSRGTGFNEQFF,TGTGCCACCAGTAGCAGGGGGACAGGTTTCAATGAGCAGTTCTTC
TRBV2,many,NA,TRBJ1-5,CASNQARTHNQPQHF,TGTGCCAGCAATCAAGCCAGGACGCACAATCAGCCCCAGCATTTT
TRBV14,NA,NA,TRBJ1-5,CASSQGGSQPQHF,TGTGCCAGCAGCCAAGGGGGGTCTCAGCCCCAGCATTTT
TRBV27,NA,NA,TRBJ2-7,CASRSNNEQYF,TGTGCCAGCAGGTCCAACAACGAGCAGTACTTC
TRBV27,many,TRBD2,TRBJ2-7,CASSFGLAGSEQYF,TGTGCCAGCAGTTTCGGACTAGCGGGATCCGAGCAGTACTTC
TRBV20-1,NA,NA,TRBJ1-1,CSARETVNAEAFF,TGCAGTGCTAGAGAGACAGTGAACGCTGAAGCTTTCTTT
TRBV5-6,many,NA,TRBJ1-2,CASSSAQGLYGYTF,TGTGCCAGCAGCTCCGCCCAGGGACTATATGGCTACACCTTC
TRBV6-1,few,TRBD1,TRBJ2-7,CASSTGTGVTYEQYF,TGTGCCAGCAGCACCGGGACAGGGGTCACCTACGAGCAGTACTTC
TRBV6-5,NA,TRBD2,TRBJ2-2,CASSYRREAGELFF,TGTGCCAGCAGTTACCGACGGGAGGCCGGGGAGCTGTTTTTT
TRBV7-8,NA,NA,TRBJ1-5,CASSHKRWDRNQPQHF,TGTGCCAGCAGCCACAAGAGGTGGGACCGAAATCAGCCCCAGCATTTT
TRBV30,NA,NA,TRBJ2-7,CAWSVGDQQYF,TGTGCCTGGAGTGTGGGAGACCAGCAGTACTTC
TRBV24-1,few,TRBD1,TRBJ2-7,CATQLPGQVEQYF,TGTGCCACTCAATTACCGGGACAGGTCGAGCAGTACTTC
TRBV6-2/TRBV6-3,NA,TRBD1,TRBJ2-7,CASSARVGQGIDEQYF,TGTGCCAGCTCTGCCCGGGTTGGACAGGGTATCGACGAGCAGTACTTC
TRBV5-6,few,TRBD1,TRBJ1-2,CASSGTGTGDPYGYTF,TGTGCCAGCAGCGGAACCGGGACAGGGGACCCATATGGCTACACCTTC
TRBV7-3,many,NA,TRBJ1-1,CASSLQRNTEAFF,TGTGCCAGCAGCTTACAGAGGAACACTGAAGCTTTCTTT